This T cell receptor beta chain was identified during a study of control samples from healthy donors and cancer patients. Here immunoSEQ multiplex PCR was the method, and the copy in TCRdb shows in-frame clones only, minus some. Of fewer than 500,000 clones in the sample, approximately 90% were seen once. This clone was recorded a few times. Sample: PBMCs. The source of this sequence is a man aged 40-49 years with head and neck cancer.

The CDR3 here is CASSLIVGEAGELFF. CDR3 sequence (DNA): TGTGCCAGCAGCTTAATTGTAGGCGAAGCCGGGGAGCTGTTTTTT. The V gene is TRBV7-3, the J gene TRBJ2-2; D uncertain. CDR1 is SGHTA, CDR2 FQGTGA, per germline. CDR3 size: 15 residues. V gave up 1 base and J gave up 6 bases, with 12 bases separating them.